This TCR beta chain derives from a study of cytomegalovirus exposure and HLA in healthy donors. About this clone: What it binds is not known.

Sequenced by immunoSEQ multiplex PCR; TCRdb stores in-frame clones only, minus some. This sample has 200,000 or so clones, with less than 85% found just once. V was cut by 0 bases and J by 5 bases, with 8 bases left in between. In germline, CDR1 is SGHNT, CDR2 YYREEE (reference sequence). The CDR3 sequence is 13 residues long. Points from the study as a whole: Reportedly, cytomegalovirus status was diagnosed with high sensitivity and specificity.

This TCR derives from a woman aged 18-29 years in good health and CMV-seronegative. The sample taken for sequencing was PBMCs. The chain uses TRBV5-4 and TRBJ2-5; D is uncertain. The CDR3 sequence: CASSLVPRETQYF. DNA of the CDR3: TGTGCCAGCAGCTTGGTCCCACGGGAGACCCAGTACTTC.